Below, one T cell receptor beta chain is given with its context. Its antigen remains unidentified. The V end was cut by 4 bases, the J end by 6 bases, with 18 bases between. The CDR3 consists of 15 residues. CDR1 is MGHRA, CDR2 YSYEKL, per germline. Using its own MiXCR run on the 5' RACE reads, TCRdb lists one record per CDR3 protein. The sample yields some 130,000 distinct CDR3 sequences, around 25% seen once. The sample belongs to a study of T-cell memory formation after mild COVID-19. Overall study findings and caveats: Contracting CD4+ clones were located mainly in CM and EM, and CD8+ clones in EMRA. Clones shrinking between day 15 and 85 showed a balanced CD4/CD8 split, and those that grew later tilted toward CD4+.

This sequence originates from an adult woman who had mild COVID-19 (a few samples of this study predate the infection). Cell type and time point are not known. This chain joins TRBV4-1 and TRBJ1-1; no definite D call. The sample was PBMCs or a T cell subset sorted from them (not recorded which). The CDR3 bases are TGCGCCAGCAGCCTCCTGGGCCACTTAGACCCTGAAGCTTTCTTT. Encoded protein: CASSLLGHLDPEAFF.